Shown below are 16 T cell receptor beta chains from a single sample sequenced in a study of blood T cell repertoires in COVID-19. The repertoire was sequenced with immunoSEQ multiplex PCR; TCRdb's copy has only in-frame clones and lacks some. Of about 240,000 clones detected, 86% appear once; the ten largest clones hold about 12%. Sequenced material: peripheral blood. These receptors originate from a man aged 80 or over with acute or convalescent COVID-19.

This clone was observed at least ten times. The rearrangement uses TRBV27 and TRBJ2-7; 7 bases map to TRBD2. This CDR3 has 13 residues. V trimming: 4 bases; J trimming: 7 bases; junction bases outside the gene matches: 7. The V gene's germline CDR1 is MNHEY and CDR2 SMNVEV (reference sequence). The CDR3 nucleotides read TGTGCCAGCAGTTCTGGGGTCGGGGGGGAGCAGTACTTC. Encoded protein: CASSSGVGGEQYF.

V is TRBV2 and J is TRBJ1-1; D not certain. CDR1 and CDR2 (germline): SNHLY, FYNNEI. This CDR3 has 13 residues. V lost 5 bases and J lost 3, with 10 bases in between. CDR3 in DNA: TGTGCCAGCAGTCACGTGTCGGACACTGAAGCTTTCTTT. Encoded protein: CASSHVSDTEAFF.

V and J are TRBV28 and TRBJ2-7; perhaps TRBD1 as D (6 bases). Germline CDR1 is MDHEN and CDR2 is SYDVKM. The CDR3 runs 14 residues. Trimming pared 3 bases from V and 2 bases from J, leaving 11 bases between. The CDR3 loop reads CASSFSQGTYEQYF. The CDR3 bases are TGTGCCAGCAGTTTTTCCCAGGGGACCTACGAGCAGTACTTC.

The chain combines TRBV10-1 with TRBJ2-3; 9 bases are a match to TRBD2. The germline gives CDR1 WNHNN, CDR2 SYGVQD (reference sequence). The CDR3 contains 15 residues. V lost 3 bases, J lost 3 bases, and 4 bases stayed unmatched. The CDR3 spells CASSDRGLATDTQYF. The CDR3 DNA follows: TGCGCCAGCAGTGACCGGGGACTAGCAACAGATACGCAGTATTTT.

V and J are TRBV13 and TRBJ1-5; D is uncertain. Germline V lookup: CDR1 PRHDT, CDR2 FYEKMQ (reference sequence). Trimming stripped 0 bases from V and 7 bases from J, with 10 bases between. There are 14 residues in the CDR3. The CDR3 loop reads CASSLGSLPQPQHF. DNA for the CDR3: TGTGCCAGCAGCTTAGGAAGTCTACCCCAGCCCCAGCATTTT.

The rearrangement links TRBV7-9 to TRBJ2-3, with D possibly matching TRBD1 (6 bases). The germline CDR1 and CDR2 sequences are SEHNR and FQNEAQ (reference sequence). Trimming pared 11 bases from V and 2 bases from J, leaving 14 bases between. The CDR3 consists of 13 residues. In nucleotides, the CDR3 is TGTGCCGGGGCGCCAGGGGCCACAGATACGCAGTATTTT. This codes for CAGAPGATDTQYF.

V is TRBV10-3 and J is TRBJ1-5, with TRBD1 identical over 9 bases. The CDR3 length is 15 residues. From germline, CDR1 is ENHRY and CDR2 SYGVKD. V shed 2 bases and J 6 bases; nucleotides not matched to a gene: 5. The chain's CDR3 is CAISEGTGPPQPQHF. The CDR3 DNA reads TGTGCCATCAGTGAGGGGACAGGGCCTCCTCAGCCCCAGCATTTT.

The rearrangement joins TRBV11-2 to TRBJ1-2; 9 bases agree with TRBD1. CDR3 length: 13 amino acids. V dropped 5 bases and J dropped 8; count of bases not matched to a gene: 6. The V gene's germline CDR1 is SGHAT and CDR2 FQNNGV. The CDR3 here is CASSPTGGGGYTF. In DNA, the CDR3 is TGTGCCAGCAGCCCAACAGGGGGCGGAGGCTACACCTTC.

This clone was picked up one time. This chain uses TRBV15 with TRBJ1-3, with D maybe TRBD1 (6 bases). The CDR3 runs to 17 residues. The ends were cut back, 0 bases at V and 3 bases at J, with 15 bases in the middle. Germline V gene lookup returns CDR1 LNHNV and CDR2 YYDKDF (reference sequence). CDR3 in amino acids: CATSRDQQGMVGNTIYF. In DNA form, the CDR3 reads TGTGCCACCAGCAGAGATCAACAGGGAATGGTTGGAAACACCATATATTTT.

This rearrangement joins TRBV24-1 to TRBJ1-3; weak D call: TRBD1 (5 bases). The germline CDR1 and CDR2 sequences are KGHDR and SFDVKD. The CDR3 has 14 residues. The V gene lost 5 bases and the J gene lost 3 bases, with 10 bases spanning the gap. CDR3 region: CATSGAGRGNTIYF. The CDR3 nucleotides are TGTGCCACCAGTGGGGCGGGACGTGGAAACACCATATATTTT.

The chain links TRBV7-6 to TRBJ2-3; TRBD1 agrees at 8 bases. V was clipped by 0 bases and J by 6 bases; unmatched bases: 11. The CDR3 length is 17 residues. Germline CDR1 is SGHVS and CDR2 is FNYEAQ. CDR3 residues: CASSLASQGARPDTQYF. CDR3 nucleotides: TGTGCCAGCAGCTTAGCCAGTCAGGGGGCGCGTCCGGATACGCAGTATTTT. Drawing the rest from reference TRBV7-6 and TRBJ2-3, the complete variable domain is GAGVSQSPRYKVTKRGQDVALRCDPISGHVSLYWYRQALGQGPEFLTYFNYEAQQDKSGLPNDRFSAERPEGSISTLTIQRTEQRDSAMYRCASSLASQGARPDTQYFGPGTRLTVL.

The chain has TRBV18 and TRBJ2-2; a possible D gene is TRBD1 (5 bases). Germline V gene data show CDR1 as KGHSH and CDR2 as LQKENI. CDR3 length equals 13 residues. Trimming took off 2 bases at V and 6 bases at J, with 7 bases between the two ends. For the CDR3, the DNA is TGTGCCAGCTCACCAGGGGCGGCCGGGGAGCTGTTTTTT. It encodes CASSPGAAGELFF. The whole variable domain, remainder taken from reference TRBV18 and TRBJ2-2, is NAGVMQNPRHLVRRRGQEARLRCSPMKGHSHVYWYRQLPEEGLKFMVYLQKENIIDESGMPKERFSAEFPKEGPSILRIQQVVRGDSAAYFCASSPGAAGELFFGEGSRLTVL.

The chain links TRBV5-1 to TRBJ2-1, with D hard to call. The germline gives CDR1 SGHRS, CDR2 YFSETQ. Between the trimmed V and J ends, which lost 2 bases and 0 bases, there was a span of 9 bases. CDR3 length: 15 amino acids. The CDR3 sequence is CASSFYASSYNEQFF. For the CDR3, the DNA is TGCGCCAGCAGCTTCTACGCTAGCTCCTACAATGAGCAGTTCTTC.

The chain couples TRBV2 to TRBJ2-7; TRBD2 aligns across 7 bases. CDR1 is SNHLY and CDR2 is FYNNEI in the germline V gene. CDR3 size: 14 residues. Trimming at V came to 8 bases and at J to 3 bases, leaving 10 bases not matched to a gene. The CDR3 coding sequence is TGTGCCAGCGCCCTGGGGGGGGATGGCTACGAGCAGTACTTC. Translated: CASALGGDGYEQYF.

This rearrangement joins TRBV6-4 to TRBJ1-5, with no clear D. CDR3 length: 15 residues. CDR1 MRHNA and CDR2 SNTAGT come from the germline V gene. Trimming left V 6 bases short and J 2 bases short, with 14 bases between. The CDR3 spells CASSPSAGGNQPQHF. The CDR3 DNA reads TGTGCCAGCAGCCCATCCGCGGGTGGCAATCAGCCCCAGCATTTT.

CDR3 DNA: TGTGCCAGCAGCTCTGTACAGGGAGTCACCGGGGAGCTGTTTTTT. Protein: CASSSVQGVTGELFF. The chain combines TRBV7-2 with TRBJ2-2; possibly TRBD1 for D (6 bases). Germline values: CDR1 SGHTA, CDR2 FQGNSA. With 4 bases removed from V and 4 bases from J, the gap between germline ends came to 13 bases. This CDR3 is built from 15 residues.